One and the same sample provided the 8 T cell receptor beta chains below, sequenced in a study of tumor and adjacent non-tumor tissue in lung cancer. No cell sorting was done before RNA was extracted from the tissue. A modified ARM-PCR protocol with three rounds of nested PCR amplified TCRbeta. TCRdb redid the calling of the multiplex PCR reads with MiXCR, one entry per CDR3 protein. The data contain some 77,000 distinct CDR3 sequences, about two thirds of them seen just once; the ten biggest clones take up 10% to 15%. Sample: lung tumor tissue. Receptors originate from a woman aged 70-85 years with non-small cell lung cancer.

This clonotype was recorded at least ten times. The rearrangement uses TRBV28 and TRBJ1-5, with a tentative D call TRBD1 (6 bases). The CDR3 is 15 amino acids. V lost 8 bases, J lost 5 bases, and 19 bases lay in between. CDR1 and CDR2 from the germline V gene are MDHEN and SYDVKM. The CDR3 spells CASLKGGRNDQPQHF. Here the CDR3 DNA reads TGTGCCAGCCTCAAGGGGGGCAGGAATGATCAGCCCCAGCATTTT.

About this clonotype itself: This may be a read error, as it is one base from a much larger clone. The chain couples TRBV7-3 to TRBJ2-3; 9 bases agree with TRBD2. CDR1 and CDR2 from the germline V gene are SGHTA and FQGTGA. After removal of 5 bases from V and 7 bases from J, the junction contained 13 bases not matched to a gene. This CDR3 is 16 amino acids long. The CDR3 here is CASSRQAGGETYTQYF. The CDR3 DNA reads as TGTGCCAGCAGCAGACAAGCGGGAGGTGAGACATATACGCAGTATTTT.

Turning to this clonotype: A junction boundary mismatches the germline segment, possibly from a read error. The chain links TRBV6-5 to TRBJ1-2, with TRBD1 as a possible D gene (5 bases). Per the germline V gene, CDR1 is MNHEY and CDR2 is SVGAGI. The CDR3 length is 15 residues. The CDR3 DNA sequence: TGTGTCAGCTGTTACTCGATAAACCAGGGTTGGGGCTACACCTTC. Amino acid sequence: CVSCYSINQGWGYTF.

A word on this clonotype: A much more abundant neighbour one base away suggests this may be a read error. The rearrangement links TRBV28 to TRBJ2-7; 8 positions agree with TRBD1. The J segment lost 4 bases and the V segment lost 7 bases, leaving 12 bases of the junction unmatched. Per the germline V gene, CDR1 is MDHEN and CDR2 is SYDVKM. This CDR3 spans 15 amino acids. CDR3 coding DNA: TGTGCCAGCATGGTTGGGACAGGTTCGTTTTACGAGCAGTACTTC. The encoded protein is CASMVGTGSFYEQYF. Full variable domain (outside the CDR3, taken from reference TRBV28 and TRBJ2-7): DVKVTQSSRYLVKRTGEKVFLECVQDMDHENMFWYRQDPGLGLRLIYFSYDVKMKEKGDIPEGYSVSREKKERFSLILESASTNQTSMYLCASMVGTGSFYEQYFGPGTRLTVT.

Concerning this clonotype: One end of the junction is discordant with germline, which a read error may explain. The chain links TRBV13 to TRBJ1-6; a weak D match, TRBD1 (5 bases). Per the germline V gene, CDR1 is PRHDT and CDR2 is FYEKMQ (reference sequence). The CDR3 spans 12 residues. The CDR3: CACSSPQVPLHF. The CDR3 coding sequence is TGTGCCTGCAGCAGCCCACAGGTACCCCTCCACTTT. Drawing the rest from reference TRBV13 and TRBJ1-6, the complete variable domain is AAGVIQSPRHLIKEKRETATLKCYPIPRHDTVYWYQQGPGQDPQFLISFYEKMQSDKGSIPDRFSAQQFSDYHSELNMSSLELGDSALYFCACSSPQVPLHFGNGTRLTVT.

Concerning this clonotype: The CDR3 carries no conserved terminal phenylalanine or tryptophan, so it likely arises from a read error. The V gene is TRBV6-5, the J gene TRBJ2-5; either TRBD1 or TRBD2 may fit D (5 bases each). Germline V gene lookup returns CDR1 MNHEY and CDR2 SVGAGI. Trimming cost V 6 bases and J 5 bases, with 13 bases left between them. The CDR3 covers 13 residues. CDR3 protein: CASRRDRRETQYS. In nucleotides, the CDR3 is TGTGCCAGCAGAAGGGACCGCCGGGAGACCCAGTACTCC.

Details on this clonotype: An end of the junction does not agree with germline; a read error may underlie this. The J gene is TRBJ2-7, the V gene TRBV24-1; 8 nucleotides line up with TRBD1. The CDR3 contains 12 residues. The V gene's germline CDR1 is KGHDR and CDR2 SFDVKD. CDR3 sequence (DNA): TGTGCCACAAGTGAGGACAGGGACGAGCAGTACTTC. As protein: CATSEDRDEQYF.

A note on this clonotype: A read error may account for a junction end that differs from germline. This chain uses TRBV4-1 with TRBJ2-1; D is ambiguous. The germline gives CDR1 MGHRA, CDR2 YSYEKL. CDR3 length: 17 amino acids. CDR3 sequence reads: CASSQVFGSNSYNEQFF. CDR3 sequence (DNA): TGCGCCAGCAGTCAAGTATTCGGTTCCAACTCCTACAATGAGCAGTTCTTC.